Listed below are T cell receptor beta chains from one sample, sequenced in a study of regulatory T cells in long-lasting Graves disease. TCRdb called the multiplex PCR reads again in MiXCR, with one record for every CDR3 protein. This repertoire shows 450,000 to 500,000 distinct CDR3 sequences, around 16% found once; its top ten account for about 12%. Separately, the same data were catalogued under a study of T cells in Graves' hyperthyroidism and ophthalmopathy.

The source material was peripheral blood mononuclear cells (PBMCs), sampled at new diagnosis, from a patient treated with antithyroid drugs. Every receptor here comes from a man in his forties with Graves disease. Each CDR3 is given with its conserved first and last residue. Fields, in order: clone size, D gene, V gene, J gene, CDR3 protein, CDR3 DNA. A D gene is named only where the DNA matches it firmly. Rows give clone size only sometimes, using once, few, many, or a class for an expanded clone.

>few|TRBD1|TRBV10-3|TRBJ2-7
CAIRTGTGDYEQYF
TGTGCCATCAGGACCGGGACAGGGGACTACGAGCAGTACTTC
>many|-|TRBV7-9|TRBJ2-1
CASSLVSLAYYNEQFF
TGTGCCAGCAGCTTAGTATCCCTAGCGTACTACAATGAGCAGTTCTTC
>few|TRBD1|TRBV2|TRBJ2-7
CASSADRTTYEQYF
TGTGCCAGCAGCGCGGACAGGACCACCTACGAGCAGTACTTC
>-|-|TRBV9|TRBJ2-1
CASSWGEYNEQFF
TGTGCCAGCAGTTGGGGGGAGTACAATGAGCAGTTCTTC
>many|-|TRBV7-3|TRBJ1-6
CASSLEANSPLHF
TGTGCCAGCAGCTTAGAAGCCAATTCACCCCTCCACTTT
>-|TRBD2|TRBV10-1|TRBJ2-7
CASSGRRGYEQYF
TGCGCCAGTAGCGGGAGACGAGGGTACGAGCAGTACTTC
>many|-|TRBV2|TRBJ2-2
CASSADGNTGELFF
TGTGCCAGCAGTGCCGACGGGAACACCGGGGAGCTGTTTTTT
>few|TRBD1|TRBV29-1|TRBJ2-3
CSADGTDRTDTQYF
TGCAGCGCCGACGGGACAGACCGCACAGATACGCAGTATTTT
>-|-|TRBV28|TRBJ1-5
CASSEPSGRNQPQHF
TGTGCCAGCAGCGAACCCTCCGGCAGGAATCAGCCCCAGCATTTT
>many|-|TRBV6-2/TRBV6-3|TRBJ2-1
CASRGIGSSYNEQFF
TGTGCCAGCAGGGGGATCGGGAGCTCCTACAATGAGCAGTTCTTC
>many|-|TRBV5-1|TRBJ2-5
CASSRNGRVGETQYF
TGCGCCAGCAGCCGCAACGGAAGGGTCGGGGAGACCCAGTACTTC
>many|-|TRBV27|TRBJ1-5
CASSRFGKPQHF
TGTGCCAGCAGCCGCTTTGGGAAGCCCCAGCATTTT
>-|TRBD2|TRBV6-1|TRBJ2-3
CASSTAGGPDTQYF
TGTGCCAGCAGTACCGCGGGGGGCCCAGATACGCAGTATTTT
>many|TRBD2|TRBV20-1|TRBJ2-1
CSAKGRVLNEQFF
TGCAGTGCGAAAGGGAGGGTCCTCAATGAGCAGTTCTTC
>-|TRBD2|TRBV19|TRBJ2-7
CASRTSGRAYEQYF
TGTGCCAGTAGGACTAGCGGGAGGGCCTACGAGCAGTACTTC
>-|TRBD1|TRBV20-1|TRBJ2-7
CSKGKSGGVEQYF
TGCAGCAAGGGGAAGTCAGGGGGCGTCGAGCAGTACTTC
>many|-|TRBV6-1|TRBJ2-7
CASDPTGGSSYEQYF
TGTGCCTCAGACCCCACAGGTGGGAGCTCCTACGAGCAGTACTTC
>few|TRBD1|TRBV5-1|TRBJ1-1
CASSNRDRAHTEAFF
TGCGCCAGCAGCAACCGGGACAGGGCGCACACTGAAGCTTTCTTT
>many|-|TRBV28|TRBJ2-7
CASRTELPYEQYF
TGTGCCAGCAGAACTGAGTTACCCTACGAGCAGTACTTC
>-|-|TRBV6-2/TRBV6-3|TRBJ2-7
CASSEADQVYEQYF
TGTGCCAGCAGTGAAGCGGATCAAGTTTACGAGCAGTACTTC